This T cell receptor beta chain was obtained from a study of T cell repertoires in cytomegalovirus infection. TCRdb independently ran MiXCR on the reads; one entry per CDR3 protein. Found here are fewer than 950,000 distinct CDR3 sequences, around a third of them singletons; the top ten hold 9.5% to 15%. Trimming pared 4 bases from V and 3 bases from J, leaving 5 bases between. CDR1 is LGHNT and CDR2 is FRNRAP in the germline V gene. The CDR3 has 12 amino acids. Comment on this clonotype: Its antigen is still unknown.

This specimen was cultured CD8+ T cells from PBMCs, taken from culture after CMV antigen stimulation. V usage is TRBV12-5 and J usage is TRBJ2-3, with D unresolved. This sequence was found in a human donor in good health (CMV status not recorded). Some clones in this sample may be carry-over from other donors' samples. The CDR3 DNA reads as TGTGCTAGTGGTTCCCCGACAGATACGCAGTATTTT. Protein product: CASGSPTDTQYF. Combining the CDR3 with reference TRBV12-5 and TRBJ2-3 gives the whole variable domain DARVTQTPRHKVTEMGQEVTMRCQPILGHNTVFWYRQTMMQGLELLAYFRNRAPLDDSGMPKDRFSAEMPDATLATLKIQPSEPRDSAVYFCASGSPTDTQYFGPGTRLTVL.